Listed here are 2 T cell receptor beta chains from one sample, sequenced in a study of cytomegalovirus exposure and HLA in healthy donors. This PCR relied on a set of 60 Vbeta primers and 13 Jbeta primers. The method was immunoSEQ multiplex PCR; TCRdb's version includes in-frame clones alone and lacks a portion of them. The table lists some 39,000 clones. Sequencing used PBMCs. The receptors come from a woman in her 30s in good health and CMV-seropositive.

The genes are TRBV29-1 and TRBJ1-2; 8 bases are shared with TRBD1. From germline, CDR1 is SQVTM and CDR2 ANQGSEA. With 4 bases clipped from V and 10 bases from J, the junction kept 11 bases outside the gene matches. CDR3 length: 13 amino acids. In DNA, the CDR3 is TGCAGCGTTGCCGGGACAGGATTAACGGACTACACCTTC. This codes for CSVAGTGLTDYTF.

Of note for this clone: One end of the junction does not line up with germline, which may come from a read error. V is TRBV7-6 and J is TRBJ1-1; the D gene is possibly TRBD1 (6 bases). Germline CDR1 SGHVS, CDR2 FNYEAQ. There are 13 residues in the CDR3. CDR3 region: CASSSIDRPEDFF. In DNA, the CDR3 is TGTGCCAGCAGCTCCATCGACAGGCCCGAAGATTTCTTT. The whole variable domain, filled in from reference TRBV7-6 and TRBJ1-1, reads GAGVSQSPRYKVTKRGQDVALRCDPISGHVSLYWYRQALGQGPEFLTYFNYEAQQDKSGLPNDRFSAERPEGSISTLTIQRTEQRDSAMYRCASSSIDRPEDFFGQGTRLTVV.